The 11 T cell receptor beta chains below all came from one sample that was sequenced in a study of cytomegalovirus exposure and HLA in healthy donors. The PCR ran on 60 Vbeta and 13 Jbeta primers. Libraries were prepared by immunoSEQ multiplex PCR; TCRdb keeps only in-frame clonotypes and omits some of them. Here the sample spans 140,000 to 150,000 clones, over 65% being singletons. The source material was PBMCs. These receptors were collected from a man between 40 and 49 years old in good health and CMV-seropositive.

The rearrangement links TRBV5-1 to TRBJ2-1, with TRBD2 matching over 12 bases. The germline gives CDR1 SGHRS, CDR2 YFSETQ. The V segment lost 5 bases and the J segment 9 bases; nucleotides outside the gene matches: 27. The CDR3 covers 21 residues. The CDR3 region has the DNA TGCGCCAGCAGGCCCGAAACACTAGCGGGGGGATATAGCGGGAGGGCCGGTGAGCAGTTCTTC. It translates to CASRPETLAGGYSGRAGEQFF.

The chain uses TRBV28 and TRBJ2-1; D perhaps matches TRBD2 (5 bases). The V end was cut by 7 bases, the J end by 3 bases, with 13 bases between. The CDR3 runs to 14 residues. CDR1 and CDR2 (germline): MDHEN, SYDVKM. CDR3 region: CASIISSGYNEQFF. Here the CDR3 DNA reads TGTGCCAGCATCATATCAAGCGGCTACAATGAGCAGTTCTTC.

A few counts support this clone. The chain carries TRBV21-1 and TRBJ2-1; the D call of TRBD2 is as the table states it, not checked on the DNA. TRBV21-1 is deemed a pseudogene. The CDR3 is 19 amino acids. The CDR3 here is CASSKSLALAGGSYNEQFF. DNA of the CDR3: TGTGCCAGCAGCAAAAGTTTGGCCTTAGCGGGAGGCTCCTACAATGAGCAGTTCTTC.

The CDR3 nucleotides are TGTGCCAGCGTCACTAGCGGATCCTACAATGAGCAGTTCTTC. Its translation is CASVTSGSYNEQFF. This chain links TRBV6-1 with TRBJ2-1; TRBD2 aligns across 8 bases. CDR1 is MNHNS and CDR2 is SASEGT in the germline V gene. J gave up 1 base and V 8 bases, and 4 bases lay outside the gene matches. There are 14 residues in the CDR3.

The chain couples TRBV10-3 to TRBJ2-5, with D possibly matching TRBD2 (6 bases). This CDR3 comprises 18 residues. Trimming removed 0 bases at V and 0 bases at J, with 17 bases between. The germline V gene encodes CDR1 ENHRY and CDR2 SYGVKD. CDR3 region: CAISESTPLALYQETQYF. CDR3 nucleotides: TGTGCCATCAGTGAGTCGACCCCCCTAGCGCTCTACCAAGAGACCCAGTACTTC.

The V and J genes are TRBV5-6 and TRBJ2-7; possibly TRBD2 for D (6 bases). The germline V gene has CDR1 SGHDT and CDR2 YYEEEE. CDR3 length: 18 amino acids. V shed 4 bases and J shed 9 bases, with 32 bases lying between them. CDR3 protein: CASSTGRSGDIPNIGQYF. CDR3 nucleotides: TGTGCCAGCAGCACAGGTCGGTCGGGAGACATCCCCAATATCGGGCAGTACTTC.

V gene TRBV7-2 combines with J gene TRBJ2-3, with D perhaps TRBD1 (6 bases). Germline V lookup: CDR1 SGHTA, CDR2 FQGNSA. The ends were cut back, 1 base at V and 0 bases at J, with 11 bases in the middle. The CDR3 is 16 residues long. CDR3 residues: CASSLVGQLSTDTQYF. The CDR3 coding sequence is TGTGCCAGCAGCTTAGTGGGACAACTAAGCACAGATACGCAGTATTTT.

This chain connects TRBV6-5 to TRBJ1-4, with 8 bases matching TRBD1. Trimming took 7 bases from V and 5 from J; bases not matched to a gene: 6. The germline gives CDR1 MNHEY, CDR2 SVGAGI. The CDR3 length is 14 residues. This CDR3 is CASKVTGGNEKLFF. For the CDR3, the DNA is TGTGCCAGCAAGGTTACAGGGGGGAATGAAAAACTGTTTTTT.

The V and J genes are TRBV13 and TRBJ1-1; 9 nucleotides agree with TRBD1. The germline CDR1 and CDR2 sequences are PRHDT and FYEKMQ (reference sequence). The CDR3 totals 13 residues. J was trimmed by 10 bases and V by 5 bases; bases with no gene match: 8. The CDR3 region is CASSEGDRASAFF. In DNA, the CDR3 is TGTGCCAGCAGCGAGGGGGACAGGGCGTCAGCTTTCTTT.

This chain joins TRBV28 and TRBJ2-4; 10 positions agree with TRBD1. This CDR3 has 17 residues. The V segment lost 0 bases and the J segment 0 bases; nucleotides outside the gene matches: 2. Germline V gene sequence: CDR1 MDHEN, CDR2 SYDVKM. The CDR3 loop is CASSLWTGGSAKNIQYF. The CDR3 DNA reads TGTGCCAGCAGTTTATGGACAGGGGGCTCAGCCAAAAACATTCAGTACTTC.

The chain has TRBV28 and TRBJ1-2; possible D gene TRBD1, 5 bases. The CDR3 has 12 amino acids. V was cut by 3 bases and J by 8 bases, with 10 bases left in between. The germline V gene encodes CDR1 MDHEN and CDR2 SYDVKM. CDR3 sequence reads: CASSLAGQGYTF. The CDR3 DNA is TGTGCCAGCAGTTTGGCAGGGCAGGGCTACACCTTC.